Listed below are T cell receptor beta chains from one sample, sequenced in a study of blood T cell repertoires in COVID-19. Repertoires were generated with immunoSEQ multiplex PCR, while TCRdb's copy carries only in-frame clones and drops some. The table has 250,000 to 350,000 clones, around nine tenths seen once. Source material: PBMCs or T cells enriched from blood (not recorded which). These receptor sequences come from a woman in her thirties who had recovered from COVID-19. Both conserved end residues are part of each CDR3. The D gene is left open where the match is weak. Clone size is given for some rows only: seen once, a few or many times, or a class if the clone is expanded.

v_call: TRBV12-3/TRBV12-4
j_call: TRBJ1-5
d_call: TRBD1
clone_size: .
cdr3_aa: CASRSTGDQPQHF
cdr3_nt: TGTGCCAGCAGGTCTACAGGGGATCAGCCCCAGCATTTT

v_call: TRBV2
j_call: TRBJ2-7
d_call: .
clone_size: .
cdr3_aa: CASRREGGEGYEQYF
cdr3_nt: TGTGCCAGCAGACGCGAGGGGGGGGAAGGCTACGAGCAGTACTTC

v_call: TRBV7-7
j_call: TRBJ2-1
d_call: TRBD2
clone_size: .
cdr3_aa: CASSESGGDNEQFF
cdr3_nt: TGTGCTAGCAGCGAGAGCGGGGGGGACAATGAGCAGTTCTTC

v_call: TRBV3-1/TRBV3-2
j_call: TRBJ2-5
d_call: TRBD2
clone_size: .
cdr3_aa: CASSHGAGGRKTQYF
cdr3_nt: TGTGCCAGCAGCCATGGGGCGGGGGGGCGGAAGACCCAGTACTTC

v_call: TRBV4-2
j_call: TRBJ1-2
d_call: .
clone_size: .
cdr3_aa: CASSQSSDSHYGYTF
cdr3_nt: TGTGCCAGCAGCCAAAGTTCCGACAGCCACTATGGCTACACCTTC

v_call: TRBV6-5
j_call: TRBJ1-2
d_call: .
clone_size: .
cdr3_aa: CASSFELPNYGYTF
cdr3_nt: TGTGCCAGCAGCTTCGAGTTACCTAACTATGGCTACACCTTC

v_call: TRBV24-1
j_call: TRBJ2-2
d_call: .
clone_size: .
cdr3_aa: CATSEATNTGELFF
cdr3_nt: TGTGCCACCAGTGAGGCAACGAACACCGGGGAGCTGTTTTTT

v_call: TRBV5-1
j_call: TRBJ1-1
d_call: TRBD1
clone_size: .
cdr3_aa: CASSLYRGKGNTEAFF
cdr3_nt: TGCGCCAGCAGCTTGTACAGGGGGAAAGGGAACACTGAAGCTTTCTTT

v_call: TRBV9
j_call: TRBJ2-5
d_call: TRBD2
clone_size: .
cdr3_aa: CASSARGGSQETQYF
cdr3_nt: TGTGCCAGCAGCGCCCGGGGAGGGAGCCAAGAGACCCAGTACTTC

v_call: TRBV7-9
j_call: TRBJ1-2
d_call: .
clone_size: .
cdr3_aa: CASSLTGYGYTF
cdr3_nt: TGTGCCAGCAGCCTCACAGGGTATGGCTACACCTTC

v_call: TRBV5-1
j_call: TRBJ1-1
d_call: .
clone_size: few
cdr3_aa: CASSLTGDDTEAFF
cdr3_nt: TGCGCCAGCAGCTTGACGGGGGACGACACTGAAGCTTTCTTT

v_call: TRBV5-1
j_call: TRBJ1-4
d_call: TRBD1
clone_size: .
cdr3_aa: CASSSGTGGFSTNEKLFF
cdr3_nt: TGCGCCAGCAGCTCAGGGACAGGGGGCTTTTCAACTAATGAAAAACTGTTTTTT

v_call: TRBV19
j_call: TRBJ2-1
d_call: TRBD2
clone_size: few
cdr3_aa: CASSILIAGHNEQFF
cdr3_nt: TGTGCCAGTAGTATCCTTATAGCGGGGCACAATGAGCAGTTCTTC

v_call: TRBV5-1
j_call: TRBJ2-1
d_call: .
clone_size: .
cdr3_aa: CASSLAHRARNEQFF
cdr3_nt: TGCGCCAGCAGCTTGGCCCACAGGGCCAGAAATGAGCAGTTCTTC

v_call: TRBV6-1
j_call: TRBJ1-2
d_call: .
clone_size: once
cdr3_aa: CASSEEHEIYGYTF
cdr3_nt: TGTGCCAGCAGTGAAGAGCATGAAATATATGGCTACACCTTC

v_call: TRBV5-1
j_call: TRBJ1-2
d_call: TRBD1
clone_size: .
cdr3_aa: CASSPGQDYGYTF
cdr3_nt: TGCGCCAGCAGCCCGGGACAGGACTATGGCTACACCTTC

v_call: TRBV5-1
j_call: TRBJ1-1
d_call: .
clone_size: once
cdr3_aa: CASSLMEKAFF
cdr3_nt: TGCGCCAGCAGCTTGATGGAGAAAGCTTTCTTT